The TCR beta chain described here comes from a study of radiation and T cells in renal cell carcinoma. The V and J ends lost 4 bases and 1 base respectively, with 7 bases between them. CDR3 length: 14 amino acids. CDR1 and CDR2 (germline): MRHNA, SNTAGT. Here immunoSEQ multiplex PCR was the method, and the copy in TCRdb shows in-frame clones only, minus some. This sample has under 100,000 clones, with roughly 80% found just once. General observations from the study: In blood, top tumor clones expanded by 2 weeks, shrinking by 4.

Regarding time point: blood 4 weeks post-SBRT, at nephrectomy. Treatment indicated: 15 Gy SBRT to primary tumor, nephrectomy 4 weeks later. Blood was sampled at baseline, 2 weeks and 4 weeks after SBRT. This clone was seen once. Its target is unknown. Sequencing used blood, obtained from a patient whose treatment included radiotherapy and nephrectomy. The chain recombines TRBV6-4 with TRBJ2-2; no firm D call. This receptor was taken from a man aged 45-65 years with renal cell carcinoma. The CDR3 nucleotides read TGTGCCAGCAGTGGGACGGAGAACACCGGGGAGCTGTTTTTT. The encoded protein is CASSGTENTGELFF.